Sequencing of this T cell receptor beta chain was carried out in a study of T cell repertoires in cytomegalovirus infection (dated by TCRdb to about 2019). Turning to the overall study: The peptide stimulations were aimed at well-studied HLA-B-restricted epitopes as well as recently identified HLA-C-restricted CMV epitopes, whose presentation resists viral immunomodulation. Donor HLA type was relevant to the analysis, as public TCR beta signatures indicated carriage of CMV infection together with the matching HLA type.

Details on this clonotype: Its target antigen remains unknown. Base qualities are not provided; no much larger clone lies one nucleotide away.

The listed sequencing device is Illumina HiSeq 1500. TCRdb ran its own pipeline on the public reads, namely fastp trimming at Q25 and MiXCR clone calling, and kept in-frame beta chains. CDR3 protein duplicates are merged, each entry listing the most common genes and DNA. Within this sample are some 920,000 distinct CDR3 sequences, with under 40% of them counted one time only. The top ten hold roughly 13% of the sample. The treatment or condition label, as the study defines it: in vitro stimulation with specific CMV peptide epitopes to enrich CMV-specific T cells. The investigation overall reported the following: Cumulative frequency of public TCR beta family members discriminated carriers of CMV infection plus the relevant HLA type in this cohort and an independent approximately 350-donor cohort. The ex vivo response was dominated by HLA-C-restricted CMV-specific TCR beta clonotypes, and the single most frequent clonotype in two of eight donors was supplied by these HLA-C-restricted clonotypes.

The TCR was taken from a human donor in good health (CMV status not recorded). Some clones in this sample may be carry-over from other donors' samples. The sequencing used cultured CD8+ T cells from PBMCs, collected from culture after CMV antigen stimulation.

The DNA sequence is given as TGTGCCAGCAGCTTAGAAATCAGCGGGGGCAGCTACGAGCAGTACTTC. It is translated as CASSLEISGGSYEQYF. Recombination linked TRBV7-2 to TRBJ2-7; 8 junctional bases match TRBD2. CDR1 and CDR2, per the germline V gene, are SGHTA and FQGNSA. The CDR3 has 16 amino acids, counting the end cysteine and phenylalanine. Only the CDR3 part of the read is kept: 48 bases, read in frame from the first base. Unmatched junction bases come to 8, with V trimmed by 1 base and J by 3 bases.